This T cell receptor (beta chain) was found in a study of blood T cell repertoires in COVID-19. In the study overall: Samples taken during acute and convalescent COVID-19 were collected in the United States, Italy and Spain. T cells, B-cell-depleted T cells, or PBMCs supplied cDNA or gDNA.

Per the original data handling: From reference gene primer amplification, estimates of nucleated cell counts were derived. TCRdb's copy holds only in-frame clones and misses some; the assay was immunoSEQ multiplex PCR. V and J calls and clone size are copied from that table; D and trimming were computed from the DNA. The repertoire includes about 140,000 clones, 60% to 85% of them detected once, and approximately 15% sits in the top ten. The CDR3 has 13 residues. CDR1 and CDR2 from the germline V gene are MDHEN and SYDVKM. Trimming took off 6 bases at V and 1 base at J, with 9 bases between the two ends.

The J gene is TRBJ1-2, the V gene TRBV28; a possible D gene is TRBD1 (5 bases). The sequencing input was peripheral blood. The TCR was taken from a man aged 50-60 years with acute or convalescent COVID-19. The CDR3 is CASRLQVNYGYTF. The CDR3 coding sequence is TGTGCCAGCAGACTACAGGTTAACTATGGCTACACCTTC.